This record covers a single T cell receptor beta chain. Its specificity is unknown. TCRdb re-analysed the reads in MiXCR, keeping a single row per CDR3 protein. This sample carries over 45,000 distinct CDR3 sequences, 20% to 25% of them seen once, and the ten largest clones take about 90%. Trimming left V 0 bases short and J 0 bases short, with 15 bases between. Germline V CDR1 and CDR2: SGHNT, YYREEE (reference sequence). This CDR3 contains 18 residues. These data belong to a study of T cell repertoires in cytomegalovirus infection. On the study more broadly: Public TCR beta signatures indicated both CMV infection and matching HLA type.

Study results and caveats: Totalled public TCR beta family frequency picked out people who carried CMV plus the relevant HLA.

Source: CD8+ T cells from cultured PBMCs, taken from culture after CMV antigen stimulation. V and J are TRBV5-4 and TRBJ1-4; the D is unclear. This TCR came from a human donor in good health (CMV status not recorded). Some clones in this sample may be carry-over from other donors' samples. The CDR3 reads CASSLGSAALSTNEKLFF. CDR3 nucleotides: TGTGCCAGCAGCTTGGGGTCGGCGGCCCTGTCAACTAATGAAAAACTGTTTTTT.